These T cell receptor beta chains were read from a single sample in a study of T cells expressing NK-cell markers. Using the 5' RACE reads, TCRdb records one entry per CDR3 protein without DNA. The sample's table shows some 450,000 distinct CDR3 sequences. Sequencing was carried out using blood T cells: a sorted CD56 or NKG2C T cell subset, CD4+ or CD8+ T cells, or bulk PBMC T cells (not recorded which). These receptors originate from a woman aged 18 to 75 in good health. The CDR3 runs from the conserved cysteine through the conserved F or W. The order of the fields is V gene, J gene, CDR3 length, CDR3 protein.

TRBV4-2,TRBJ1-5,15,CASSQDGQDNQPQHF
TRBV10-1,TRBJ2-3,15,CASICISTEGDTQYF
TRBV20-1,TRBJ2-5,15,CSAREAWTGKETQYF
TRBV15,TRBJ2-3,15,CATSRGLEITDTQYF
TRBV20-1,TRBJ2-5,11,CSATEVETQYF
TRBV20-1,TRBJ2-5,13,CSAPPGGRGTQYF
TRBV20-1,TRBJ2-2,15,CSAVRQVQNTGELFF
TRBV6-2/TRBV6-3,TRBJ2-3,12,CASSADRGAQYF
TRBV5-1,TRBJ2-2,14,CASSLEGNTGELFF
TRBV7-9,TRBJ2-3,14,CASSWPPGTDTQYF
TRBV7-8,TRBJ2-5,15,CASTLIPSGSETQYF
TRBV29-1,TRBJ2-3,15,CSAPPTATSTDTQYF
TRBV12-3/TRBV12-4,TRBJ2-1,15,CASRSGLAAYNEQFF
TRBV20-1,TRBJ2-5,11,CSAKVAETQYF
TRBV12-3/TRBV12-4,TRBJ1-1,14,CASSLAGFGTEAFF
TRBV7-7,TRBJ2-2,14,CASSYRENTGELFF